This T cell receptor (beta chain) appears in the sequencing data of a study of CD8+CD57+ T cells in acquired aplastic anemia. The study, taken as a whole, reports: CD8+ Simpson's diversity did not differ significantly between patients and controls. Researchers report that around 30 CD8+ CDR3 sequences appeared in both patients and controls.

At least ten counts were recorded for this clonotype. As yet, its antigen is unknown. The study profiled TCR beta VDJ and CDR3 using genomic DNA as template. MiXCR, run by TCRdb on the reads, gives a single entry per CDR3 protein. The sample lists fewer than 200,000 distinct CDR3 sequences, about half occurring once. CDR3 length equals 17 residues. V lost 3 bases, J lost 6 bases, and 14 bases stayed unmatched. Germline CDR1 reads KGHSH; CDR2 reads LQKENI. In patients chosen for sequencing, flow cytometry had shown CD8+CD57+ cell expansion. Everyone among the patients had severe acquired aplastic anemia. At blood sampling, none of the patients had yet received therapy.

The TCR comes from a human donor with aplastic anemia. The sequenced sample was sorted CD4+, CD8+, or CD8+CD57+ T cells (not recorded which) from PBMCs. This rearrangement joins TRBV18 to TRBJ2-7, with 10 bases that match TRBD2. CDR3 region: CASSPRSSGSTLPEQYF. As DNA, the CDR3 is TGTGCCAGCTCACCTCGGTCTAGCGGGAGTACCCTACCCGAGCAGTACTTC.